A selection of T cell receptor beta chains follows, all from one sample in a study of blood T cells in healthy people across ages. From the 5' RACE reads, TCRdb called clonotypes with MiXCR, one entry per CDR3 protein. This sample has fewer than 950,000 distinct CDR3 sequences, with roughly 35% found just once. The sequenced sample consisted of blood. The receptors stem from a man between 18 and 29 years old in good health. Each CDR3 is given with its conserved first and last residue. A D gene is named only where the DNA matches it firmly. Clone sizes are given selectively: once, few, many, or a class where the clone is expanded.

d_call j_call cdr3_length v_call clone_size cdr3_nt cdr3_aa
TRBD2 TRBJ2-3 13 TRBV9 - TGTGCCAGCAGCGCCCAACTAGCGGAAACGCAGTATTTT CASSAQLAETQYF
- TRBJ1-3 15 TRBV3-1 - TGTGCCAGCAGCCAAGCGCGGAACTTCGTAAACACCATATATTTT CASSQARNFVNTIYF
- TRBJ2-3 14 TRBV5-5 few TGTGCCAGCAGCTTAGGGGCCACGGGAGATACGCAGTATTTT CASSLGATGDTQYF
- TRBJ1-4 17 TRBV4-3 few TGCGCCAGCAGCCCCCAAGGGAGGGTTGCAACTAATGAAAAACTGTTTTTT CASSPQGRVATNEKLFF
TRBD1 TRBJ2-7 14 TRBV6-6 - TGTGCCAGCGCAGCCGGGACAGGGTCCTACGAGCAGTACTTC CASAAGTGSYEQYF
- TRBJ2-3 13 TRBV24-1 - TGTGCCACCAGTGCCGGGGCCTTGGATACGCAGTATTTT CATSAGALDTQYF
- TRBJ1-6 17 TRBV5-8 - TGTGCCAGCTTCCGTTTCACAACGGGCGCCTATAATTCACCCCTCCACTTT CASFRFTTGAYNSPLHF
- TRBJ2-1 16 TRBV9 - TGTGCCAGCAGTCCCGGGACCGCAGGGGTCTACAATGAGCAGTTCTTC CASSPGTAGVYNEQFF
- TRBJ1-1 15 TRBV20-1 - TGCAGTGCTTTCTGGGTCCGAAGGGGGGGCACTGAAGCTTTCTTT CSAFWVRRGGTEAFF
- TRBJ2-1 19 TRBV12-3/TRBV12-4 - TGTGCCAGCAGTCCCAGCTTATGGGGGGCCTTTAGCTCCTACAATGAGCAGTTCTTC CASSPSLWGAFSSYNEQFF
TRBD1 TRBJ2-1 17 TRBV20-1 - TGCAGTGCTAGCCGAACGGACAGGGGGCCTTTTCATGGTGAGCAGTTCTTC CSASRTDRGPFHGEQFF
- TRBJ2-5 14 TRBV28 - TGTGCCAGCAGGTGGACCAATTCGCATGAGACCCAGTACTTC CASRWTNSHETQYF
TRBD1 TRBJ1-2 13 TRBV24-1 few TGTGCCACCAGTGACCGGACAGGATATGGCTACACCTTC CATSDRTGYGYTF
- TRBJ1-6 15 TRBV9 - TGTGCCTCAGCAAGGGGGGACTCCTATAATTCACCCCTCCACTTT CASARGDSYNSPLHF
- TRBJ1-2 14 TRBV5-6 - TGTGCCAGCAGCTTGAAGGGACCCAACTATGGCTACACCTTC CASSLKGPNYGYTF
- TRBJ2-7 12 TRBV27 - TGTGCCAGCAGTTTCCACGGTGGCGAGCAGTACTTC CASSFHGGEQYF
- TRBJ1-2 17 TRBV3-1 - TGTGCCAGCAGCCAATGGTTTGTCGGTATGGAGTACTATGGCTACACCTTC CASSQWFVGMEYYGYTF
TRBD1 TRBJ2-7 16 TRBV5-1 - TGCGCCAGCAGCTTGGTGGCGACAGGGGTCTACAATGAGCAGTACTTC CASSLVATGVYNEQYF
TRBD1 TRBJ1-4 16 TRBV20-1 - TGCAGTGCTCGTCCCGGGACAGGGGACCACGGGGAAAAACTGTTTTTT CSARPGTGDHGEKLFF
TRBD2 TRBJ2-7 15 TRBV10-3 many TGTGCCATCAGTGAGACCCCGGCGGGGGGAAACGAGCAGTACTTC CAISETPAGGNEQYF
- TRBJ1-1 16 TRBV5-4 - TGTGCCAGCAGCCCTCAGCCCCTCTCGGAAGGGACTGAAGCTTTCTTT CASSPQPLSEGTEAFF
- TRBJ2-2 14 TRBV6-2/TRBV6-3 - TGTGCCAGCAGCTGGGATCAGGGGACCGGGGAGCTGTTTTTT CASSWDQGTGELFF
TRBD1 TRBJ1-5 12 TRBV20-1 - TGCAGTGCCACACAGGGGGTTCAGCCCCAGCATTTT CSATQGVQPQHF
- TRBJ1-6 12 TRBV20-1 few TGCAGTACTAGATACGCCAATTCACCCCTCCACTTT CSTRYANSPLHF
- TRBJ1-1 14 TRBV9 - TGTGCCAGCAGCAACCAGACAGCGAACACTGAAGCTTTCTTT CASSNQTANTEAFF
TRBD1 TRBJ1-1 14 TRBV20-1 - TGCAGTGCTAGAGATCGGGACAGGGATACTGGAGCTTTCTTT CSARDRDRDTGAFF
TRBD1 TRBJ1-2 13 TRBV28 - TGTGCCAGCAGTCAGGGGGCCTCCAATGGCCACACCTTC CASSQGASNGHTF
TRBD1 TRBJ2-4 14 TRBV5-1 - TGCGCCAGCAGCCCGGGACAGGATCCAAACATTCAGTACTTC CASSPGQDPNIQYF
TRBD1 TRBJ1-2 13 TRBV7-2 few TGTGCCAGCAGCGGGGGACAGCTGACAGGCTACACCTTC CASSGGQLTGYTF
- TRBJ2-7 13 TRBV7-9 few TGTGCCAGCAGCTTATATGCAGAAAGCGAGCAGTACTTC CASSLYAESEQYF
- TRBJ2-4 14 TRBV7-9 many TGTGCCAGCAGCCCACAGACAGCCAAAAACATTCAGTACTTC CASSPQTAKNIQYF
TRBD1 TRBJ2-3 14 TRBV9 few TGTGCCAGCGCGGCAGGGGGCTACACAGATACGCAGTATTTT CASAAGGYTDTQYF
- TRBJ2-4 15 TRBV7-9 few TGTGCCAGCAGCTTGGTAGAGCAGCCCCGAGGAGGCCAGTACTTC CASSLVEQPRGGQYF
- TRBJ2-2 16 TRBV6-5 few TGTGCCAGCAGTTACTCGTTAGGGGGGATCACCGGGGAGCTGTTTTTT CASSYSLGGITGELFF
TRBD1 TRBJ2-3 15 TRBV20-1 few TGCAGTGCGGCCGGGACAGAAACTAGCACAGATACGCAGTATTTT CSAAGTETSTDTQYF
- TRBJ2-3 15 TRBV4-3 few TGCGCCAGCAGCCAGGTGGTGGGGCGGGGAGATACGCAGTATTTT CASSQVVGRGDTQYF
- TRBJ2-7 15 TRBV21-1 - TGTGCCAGCAGACTGGGGGCAGGCCGATGTGTGGAGCAGTACTTC CASRLGAGRCVEQYF
- TRBJ2-1 15 TRBV12-3/TRBV12-4 - TGTGCCGGCAGCCCCGGGACGGGGTCCTACAATGAGCAGTTCTTC CAGSPGTGSYNEQFF